Below, 23 T cell receptor beta chains from the same sample are listed, as sequenced in a study of T cell responses to AZD1222 COVID-19 vaccine. The repertoire was sequenced with immunoSEQ multiplex PCR; TCRdb's copy has only in-frame clones and lacks some. This table has more than 150,000 clones, 70% to 90% appearing once. The sample was peripheral blood, taken after recovery from COVID-19. The source of these receptors is an adult who had recovered from COVID-19.

The chain carries TRBV7-9 and TRBJ2-1; 15 bases align to TRBD2. V lost 4 bases, J lost 4 bases, and 2 bases stayed unmatched. The germline V gene encodes CDR1 SEHNR and CDR2 FQNEAQ (reference sequence). The CDR3 totals 16 residues. CDR3 sequence reads: CASSSGTSGGYNEQFF. The CDR3 coding sequence is TGTGCCAGCAGCTCTGGGACTAGCGGGGGGTACAATGAGCAGTTCTTC.

The CDR3 loop is CASSSGPTGLNTEAFF. The CDR3 DNA reads as TGTGCCAGCAGCTCGGGACCGACAGGGCTGAACACTGAAGCTTTCTTT. The chain joins TRBV5-4 to TRBJ1-1; 7 bases align to TRBD1. J lost 0 bases, V lost 3 bases, and 8 bases had no gene match. The CDR3 has 16 amino acids. CDR1 is SGHNT, CDR2 YYREEE, per germline (reference sequence).

This chain connects TRBV6-1 to TRBJ1-2; D gene ambiguous. CDR1 and CDR2 from the germline V gene are MNHNS and SASEGT. This CDR3 spans 13 amino acids. The V end was cut by 2 bases, the J end by 8 bases, with 12 bases between. The CDR3 loop is CASSENSMRGYTF. The CDR3 coding sequence is TGTGCCAGCAGTGAAAACAGTATGAGGGGCTACACCTTC.

The genes are TRBV2 and TRBJ1-2, with TRBD1 matching 9 bases. Germline CDR1 and CDR2: SNHLY and FYNNEI. The V gene end was trimmed by 7 bases and the J gene end by 5 bases; junction bases not matched to a gene: 8. The CDR3 has 14 amino acids. The CDR3 loop is CASTLTGGGYGYTF. The CDR3 coding sequence is TGTGCCAGCACCCTGACAGGGGGAGGGTATGGCTACACCTTC.

The chain links TRBV27 to TRBJ2-1, with 9 nucleotides matching TRBD1. Germline V gene sequence: CDR1 MNHEY, CDR2 SMNVEV (reference sequence). J lost 2 bases, V lost 3 bases, and 2 bases had no gene match. This CDR3 comprises 15 residues. The CDR3 loop reads CASSLRTGAYNEQFF. As DNA, the CDR3 is TGTGCCAGCAGTTTGAGGACAGGGGCCTACAATGAGCAGTTCTTC.

The V gene is TRBV19, the J gene TRBJ1-5, with a tentative D call TRBD1 (6 bases). V lost 8 bases and J lost 6, with 14 bases in between. The CDR3 runs to 13 residues. From germline, CDR1 is LNHDA and CDR2 SQIVND (reference sequence). This chain's CDR3 is CASSTGNPQPQHF. The CDR3 DNA reads TGTGCCAGTTCTACAGGGAATCCTCAGCCCCAGCATTTT.

About this clone: Other DNA sequences from this sample encode an identical CDR3 as well. The gene calls are TRBV20-1 and TRBJ1-1, with D possibly matching TRBD1 (6 bases). The CDR3 sequence is 11 residues long. Germline V lookup: CDR1 DFQATT, CDR2 SNEGSKA (reference sequence). V was cut by 3 bases and J by 4 bases, with 6 bases left in between. The CDR3 is CSARGATEAFF. CDR3 DNA sequence: TGCAGTGCTAGGGGGGCCACTGAAGCTTTCTTT.

The chain has TRBV29-1 and TRBJ1-2; no clear D gene. V was cut by 1 base and J by 8 bases, with 17 bases left in between. Germline V gene data show CDR1 as SQVTM and CDR2 as ANQGSEA. This CDR3 contains 14 residues. CDR3: CSVEVGLGSRGYTF. Written as DNA, the CDR3 is TGCAGCGTTGAAGTTGGGCTAGGGAGTAGGGGCTACACCTTC.

The chain has TRBV7-9 and TRBJ1-2; TRBD1 might be the D (6 bases). Per the germline V gene, CDR1 is SEHNR and CDR2 is FQNEAQ (reference sequence). The CDR3 contains 13 residues. V lost 5 bases to trimming and J lost 6 bases, with 13 bases between them. The CDR3 DNA follows: TGTGCCAGCAGCCTGGGAGGGGGAAATGGCTACACCTTC. The encoded protein is CASSLGGGNGYTF.

The table lists this clone with a count of one. This sequence joins TRBV5-1 and TRBJ2-5, with D perhaps TRBD1 (6 bases). V was clipped by 0 bases and J by 5 bases, with 14 bases between them. The CDR3 is 15 residues long. CDR1 SGHRS and CDR2 YFSETQ come from the germline V gene. The CDR3 sequence is CASSLGFGRGETQYF. CDR3 coding DNA: TGCGCCAGCAGCTTGGGATTCGGTAGGGGGGAGACCCAGTACTTC.

DNA for the CDR3: TGTGCCAGCAGCCCATCACTGGGGGGGACTAGCGGAAACACCGGGGAGCTGTTTTTT. Translating gives CASSPSLGGTSGNTGELFF. The chain is built from TRBV9 and TRBJ2-2; 11 nucleotides match TRBD2. The CDR3 is made up of 19 amino acids. Per the germline V gene, CDR1 is SGDLS and CDR2 is YYNGEE. V trimming: 4 bases; J trimming: 2 bases; junction bases outside the gene matches: 13.

The chain recombines TRBV14 with TRBJ1-1; 10 positions match TRBD1. Germline CDR1 reads SGHDN; CDR2 reads FVKESK. This CDR3 spans 15 amino acids. V trimming: 3 bases; J trimming: 7 bases; junction bases outside the gene matches: 8. CDR3 coding DNA: TGTGCCAGCAGCCATAGGACAGGGGGGGGAGGTGAAGCTTTCTTT. The encoded protein is CASSHRTGGGGEAFF.

The chain carries TRBV9 and TRBJ1-1; D is possibly TRBD1 (5 bases). V lost 4 bases and J lost 7, with 23 bases in between. The CDR3 totals 16 residues. The germline gives CDR1 SGDLS, CDR2 YYNGEE. CDR3 coding DNA: TGTGCCAGCAGCCCTAACTCCGGGGACTTCGAATTTGAAGCTTTCTTT. Encoded protein: CASSPNSGDFEFEAFF.

About this clone: This same CDR3 is encoded by further DNA sequences in the sample. The chain carries TRBV5-6 and TRBJ1-1, with 9 bases lining up with TRBD1. Unmatched junction bases numbered 4, after V lost 2 bases and J lost 5 bases. Germline assignment: CDR1 SGHDT and CDR2 YYEEEE. This CDR3 contains 14 residues. DNA of the CDR3: TGTGCCAGCAGCTTAAGACAGGGGGGAACTGAAGCTTTCTTT. Amino acid sequence: CASSLRQGGTEAFF.

This clone occurred a few times. The chain employs TRBV5-1 and TRBJ2-7; 7 positions agree with TRBD2. The CDR3 contains 13 residues. V lost 7 bases, J lost 6 bases, and 10 bases stayed unmatched. CDR1 SGHRS and CDR2 YFSETQ come from the germline V gene. CDR3 nucleotide sequence: TGCGCCAGCGGGCGGGAGTATCTTGCCGAGCAGTACTTC. Amino acid sequence: CASGREYLAEQYF.

The rearrangement uses TRBV28 and TRBJ1-1, with D possibly being TRBD1 (6 bases). The V gene lost 5 bases and the J gene lost 11 bases, with 18 bases spanning the gap. The CDR3 totals 13 residues. CDR1 is MDHEN, CDR2 SYDVKM, per germline. CDR3 in amino acids: CASSTGFSGGAFF. The CDR3, as DNA: TGTGCCAGCAGTACAGGGTTTTCCGGAGGGGCTTTCTTT.

V usage is TRBV6-5 and J usage is TRBJ2-7; the D is unclear. The germline V and J ends were trimmed by 6 bases and 3 bases, with 18 bases remaining between them. The CDR3 extends over 15 amino acids. The V gene's germline CDR1 is MNHEY and CDR2 SVGAGI. CDR3 DNA: TGTGCCAGCAGCTCTACCGGGTCCTCAAACTACGAGCAGTACTTC. Translated: CASSSTGSSNYEQYF.

The chain combines TRBV5-1 with TRBJ2-3; the match to TRBD2 covers 12 bases. Germline V CDR1 and CDR2: SGHRS, YFSETQ. The V and J ends lost 4 bases and 6 bases, in that order; junction bases with no gene match: 9. The CDR3 runs 16 residues. The CDR3 DNA reads as TGCGCCAGCAGCCACGAACTAGCGGGAGGCTTCGATACGCAGTATTTT. It encodes CASSHELAGGFDTQYF.

This clone was observed a few times. V is TRBV2 and J is TRBJ1-2; possible D gene TRBD1, 6 bases. Trimming stripped 2 bases from V and 2 bases from J, with 9 bases between. This CDR3 has 14 amino acids. Germline loops: CDR1 SNHLY, CDR2 FYNNEI. The CDR3 loop is CASSEFTGNYGYTF. The CDR3 coding sequence is TGTGCCAGCAGTGAATTTACAGGGAACTATGGCTACACCTTC. The full variable domain, in which reference TRBV2 and TRBJ1-2 provide the parts outside the CDR3, is EPEVTQTPSHQVTQMGQEVILRCVPISNHLYFYWYRQILGQKVEFLVSFYNNEISEKSEIFDDQFSVERPDGSNFTLKIRSTKLEDSAMYFCASSEFTGNYGYTFGSGTRLTVV.

The chain combines TRBV7-3 with TRBJ2-7; D unclear. The CDR3 consists of 14 residues. Germline-derived CDR1 and CDR2 are SGHTA and FQGTGA. The V end was cut by 0 bases, the J end by 2 bases, with 8 bases between. The CDR3 spells CASSLTGLPYEQYF. CDR3 coding DNA: TGTGCCAGCAGCTTAACTGGGTTACCCTACGAGCAGTACTTC.

DNA for the CDR3: TGTGCCAGTAGCCAACAGGGGCTAGGATCCGTTCGTCAGCCCCAGCATTTT. This translates into CASSQQGLGSVRQPQHF. The chain carries TRBV19 and TRBJ1-5, with 7 positions matching TRBD1. Trimming cost V 6 bases and J 6 bases; bases outside gene matches: 17. This CDR3 region has 17 residues. Germline values: CDR1 LNHDA, CDR2 SQIVND (reference sequence).

V is TRBV29-1 and J is TRBJ2-5, with D uncertain. Germline CDR1 reads SQVTM; CDR2 reads ANQGSEA. CDR3 length: 12 residues. The V gene lost 4 bases and the J gene lost 5 bases, with 11 bases spanning the gap. This chain's CDR3 is CSVGGTGETQYF. The CDR3 nucleotides read TGCAGCGTTGGAGGAACCGGGGAGACCCAGTACTTC.

This clone was counted once. This chain connects TRBV7-9 to TRBJ1-4, with TRBD1 matching over 7 bases. This CDR3 spans 14 amino acids. J gave up 8 bases and V 5 bases, and 8 bases lay outside the gene matches. CDR1 and CDR2 (germline): SEHNR, FQNEAQ (reference sequence). The CDR3 reads CASSITSGGEKLFF. CDR3 in DNA: TGTGCCAGCAGCATAACCTCAGGGGGAGAAAAACTGTTTTTT.